The 10 T cell receptor beta chains reported below all come from one sample, sequenced in a study of Tregs in tolerant kidney transplant recipients. Here immunoSEQ multiplex PCR was the method, and the copy in TCRdb shows in-frame clones only, minus some. Of around 70,000 clones in the sample, 92% were seen once. Sequenced here: CD8+ T cells from blood, sampled before the transplant. Receptors were obtained from a human donor who received a combined kidney and bone marrow transplant.

The chain is built from TRBV14 and TRBJ2-5; 10 nucleotides agree with TRBD2. This CDR3 has 17 residues. Germline assignment: CDR1 SGHDN and CDR2 FVKESK. The ends lost 1 base at V and 2 bases at J; junction bases unmatched: 7. CDR3 protein: CASSQALGLAVQETQYF. CDR3 in DNA: TGTGCCAGCAGCCAAGCCCTCGGACTAGCGGTACAAGAGACCCAGTACTTC.

V is TRBV9 and J is TRBJ2-7; 9 nucleotides match TRBD1. The trim removed 4 bases at V and 3 bases at J, leaving 8 bases unmatched. This CDR3 contains 15 residues. The V gene's germline CDR1 is SGDLS and CDR2 YYNGEE. The CDR3 spells CASSPFGQGFYEQYF. In DNA form, the CDR3 reads TGTGCCAGCAGCCCTTTTGGACAGGGGTTCTACGAGCAGTACTTC.

For this clone: The junction differs from germline at one of its ends, possibly a read error. This same CDR3 is encoded by further DNA sequences in the sample. The chain uses TRBV28 and TRBJ1-6; no reliable D call. Germline assignment: CDR1 MDHEN and CDR2 SYDVKM. This CDR3 is 18 amino acids long. CDR3 nucleotides: TGTGCCAGCAGCGGGGTTTTGATTGGGATAATCTATAATTCCCCCCTCCACTTT. Its protein is CASSGVLIGIIYNSPLHF. Full variable domain (missing parts from reference TRBV28 and TRBJ1-6): DVKVTQSSRYLVKRTGEKVFLECVQDMDHENMFWYRQDPGLGLRLIYFSYDVKMKEKGDIPEGYSVSREKKERFSLILESASTNQTSMYLCASSGVLIGIIYNSPLHFGNGTRLTVT.

The gene calls are TRBV19 and TRBJ1-5; D is unclear. Germline CDR1 and CDR2: LNHDA and SQIVND (reference sequence). Trimming removed 10 bases at V and 6 bases at J, with 22 bases between. The CDR3 has 15 amino acids. In nucleotides, the CDR3 is TGTGCCACCAAGTACCTCTCCGCTGGCGGTCAGCCCCAGCATTTT. As protein: CATKYLSAGGQPQHF. Filled out from reference TRBV19 and TRBJ1-5, the complete variable domain reads DGGITQSPKYLFRKEGQNVTLSCEQNLNHDAMYWYRQDPGQGLRLIYYSQIVNDFQKGDIAEGYSVSREKKESFPLTVTSAQKNPTAFYLCATKYLSAGGQPQHFGDGTRLSIL.

This chain uses TRBV7-3 with TRBJ2-3; 7 bases fit TRBD1. The CDR3 runs 13 residues. CDR1 and CDR2 from the germline V gene are SGHTA and FQGTGA. V shed 6 bases, J shed 3 bases, and the junction held 3 bases outside the gene matches. The CDR3 nucleotides read TGTGCCAGCAGTTGGACAGGTACAGATACGCAGTATTTT. Its translation is CASSWTGTDTQYF.

The V gene is TRBV11-2, the J gene TRBJ2-7; possible D gene TRBD1, 6 bases. This CDR3 comprises 14 residues. Between the trimmed V and J ends, which lost 1 base and 1 base, there was a span of 8 bases. Germline lookup yields CDR1 SGHAT and CDR2 FQNNGV. This chain's CDR3 is CASSLGRGSYEQYF. The DNA of the CDR3 is TGTGCCAGCAGCTTAGGCAGGGGATCCTACGAGCAGTACTTC.

V is TRBV28 and J is TRBJ1-2; tentatively, D is TRBD1 (5 bases). In germline, CDR1 is MDHEN, CDR2 SYDVKM. This CDR3 comprises 15 residues. V lost 5 bases and J 7 bases, leaving 20 bases between the germline ends. The CDR3 protein is CASSPPGAQRGGYTF. The DNA of the CDR3 is TGTGCCAGCAGTCCTCCCGGGGCGCAGCGGGGTGGCTACACCTTC.

The V gene is TRBV4-1, the J gene TRBJ2-3; 7 positions agree with TRBD2. This CDR3 is 13 amino acids long. J gave up 1 base and V 5 bases, and 0 bases lay outside the gene matches. CDR1 and CDR2 from the germline V gene are MGHRA and YSYEKL. In DNA, the CDR3 is TGCGCCAGCAGCGGGGGGGGCACAGATACGCAGTATTTT. Translation: CASSGGGTDTQYF.

J is TRBJ2-7 and V is TRBV7-9; D possibly corresponds to TRBD2 (5 bases). CDR1 SEHNR and CDR2 FQNEAQ come from the germline V gene (reference sequence). The V end was cut by 6 bases, the J end by 2 bases, with 11 bases between. The CDR3 has 13 residues. Here the CDR3 reads CASRRGNTYEQYF. The CDR3 region has the DNA TGTGCCAGCAGACGGGGTAACACCTACGAGCAGTACTTC.

The chain carries TRBV14 and TRBJ2-5; TRBD1 is a possible D gene (5 bases). Germline CDR1 SGHDN, CDR2 FVKESK. V dropped 2 bases and J dropped 3 bases, with 13 bases sitting between them. The CDR3 is 15 residues long. The CDR3 coding sequence is TGTGCCAGCAGCCAATCGGTCGGACAAGAAGAGACCCAGTACTTC. Its translation is CASSQSVGQEETQYF.